The T cell receptor (beta chain) under discussion was sequenced for a study of T-cell reconstitution after alpha-beta-depleted transplantation in children. Study findings and constraints: Surviving recipient T cells and intrathymic progenitors accounted for some patients' high TCRbeta diversity at day 60. T-cell counts and diversity at one year following transplant were attributed mainly to newly produced T cells. There were reportedly several hundred expanded graft clones from which alpha-beta T cells came about two months after transplant.

V lost 0 bases, J lost 4 bases, and 11 bases lay in between. There are 15 residues in the CDR3. Germline CDR1 is SGHRS and CDR2 is YFSETQ. About this clonotype itself: Its specificity is not known.

Unique molecular identifiers featured in how the TCRbeta library was prepared. TCRdb ran MiXCR on the PCR reads and lists one entry per CDR3 protein. The sample records some 110,000 distinct CDR3 sequences, about 9.4% being singletons. The chain combines TRBV5-1 with TRBJ2-1; D may be TRBD1 or TRBD2 (6 bases each). The clonotype originates from a boy younger than 10 with acute lymphoblastic leukemia, due to receive a stem cell transplant. The sample consisted of PBMCs, taken before TCRalphabeta/CD19-depleted stem cell transplant. The CDR3 spells CASSLGGARYNEQFF. Written as DNA, the CDR3 is TGCGCCAGCAGCTTGGGGGGGGCGCGATACAATGAGCAGTTCTTC.